The TCR beta chain described here comes from a study of T cell repertoires in cytomegalovirus infection. Germline-derived CDR1 and CDR2 are MNHEY and SVGEGT. This CDR3 comprises 12 residues. Between the trimmed V and J ends, which lost 8 bases and 6 bases, there was a span of 13 bases. MiXCR, applied by TCRdb to the reads, yields one record per CDR3 protein. The repertoire holds 570,000 or so distinct CDR3 sequences, around 40% seen once, with 48% in the top ten. Concerning this clonotype: The antigen is undetermined.

The receptor comes from a human donor in good health (CMV status not recorded). Some clones in this sample may be carry-over from other donors' samples. This chain uses TRBV6-2 or TRBV6-3 with TRBJ1-2, with unresolved D. Here the sequenced sample was cultured PBMCs, taken from culture after CMV antigen stimulation. Here the CDR3 DNA reads TGTGCCAGCTCCCGATCCTCGAATGGCTACACCTTC. Protein product: CASSRSSNGYTF.